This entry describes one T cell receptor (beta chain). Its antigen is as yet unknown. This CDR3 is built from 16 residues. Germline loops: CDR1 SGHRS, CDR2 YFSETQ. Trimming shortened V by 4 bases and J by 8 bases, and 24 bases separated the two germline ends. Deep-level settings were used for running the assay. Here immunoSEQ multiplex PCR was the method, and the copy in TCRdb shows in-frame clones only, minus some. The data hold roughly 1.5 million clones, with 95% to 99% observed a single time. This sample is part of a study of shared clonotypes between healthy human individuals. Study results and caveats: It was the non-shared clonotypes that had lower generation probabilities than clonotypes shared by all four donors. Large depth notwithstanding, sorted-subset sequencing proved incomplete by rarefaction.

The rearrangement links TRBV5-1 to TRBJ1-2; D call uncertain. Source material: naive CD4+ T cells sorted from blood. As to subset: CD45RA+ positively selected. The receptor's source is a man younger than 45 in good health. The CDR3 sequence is CASSLQADPGRGGYTF. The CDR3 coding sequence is TGCGCCAGCAGCCTGCAAGCCGACCCGGGCCGGGGAGGCTACACCTTC. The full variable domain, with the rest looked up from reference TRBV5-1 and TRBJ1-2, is KAGVTQTPRYLIKTRGQQVTLSCSPISGHRSVSWYQQTPGQGLQFLFEYFSETQRNKGNFPGRFSGRQFSNSRSEMNVSTLELGDSALYLCASSLQADPGRGGYTFGSGTRLTVV.